The 10 T cell receptor beta chains given below trace back to one sample, sequenced in a study of blood T cell repertoires in COVID-19. Using immunoSEQ multiplex PCR, the repertoire was profiled, and TCRdb retains in-frame clones only, with some absent. Here the sample spans more than 250,000 clones, about 88% being singletons. The sample was peripheral blood. These receptors were taken from a man aged 18-30 years with active or convalescent COVID-19.

The chain links TRBV5-1 to TRBJ2-7, with D perhaps matching TRBD2 (6 bases). Per germline, CDR1 SGHRS and CDR2 YFSETQ. The ends were cut back, 0 bases at V and 3 bases at J, with 16 bases in the middle. The CDR3 runs to 16 residues. CDR3 nucleotide sequence: TGCGCCAGCAGCTTGGCGGGAGCTACTGACCGCTACGAGCAGTACTTC. It encodes CASSLAGATDRYEQYF. Full variable domain (missing parts from reference TRBV5-1 and TRBJ2-7): KAGVTQTPRYLIKTRGQQVTLSCSPISGHRSVSWYQQTPGQGLQFLFEYFSETQRNKGNFPGRFSGRQFSNSRSEMNVSTLELGDSALYLCASSLAGATDRYEQYFGPGTRLTVT.

The chain links TRBV30 to TRBJ1-1, with a possible D match to TRBD1 (5 bases). Germline V CDR1 and CDR2: GTSNPN, SVGIG (reference sequence). The CDR3 runs to 12 residues. V was cut by 4 bases and J by 4 bases, with 10 bases left in between. CDR3 region: CAWIRRGTEAFF. Here the CDR3 DNA reads TGTGCCTGGATAAGGAGGGGCACTGAAGCTTTCTTT.

The chain is built from TRBV19 and TRBJ1-6; D ambiguous. The germline CDR1 and CDR2 sequences are LNHDA and SQIVND (reference sequence). The length of the CDR3 is 15 residues. The V gene lost 5 bases and the J gene lost 0 bases, with 8 bases spanning the gap. CDR3 in amino acids: CASSPMSSYNSPLHF. As DNA, the CDR3 is TGTGCCAGTAGTCCGATGAGCTCCTATAATTCACCCCTCCACTTT.

The count of this clone is one. The gene calls are TRBV3-1 (or the pseudogene TRBV3-2) and TRBJ1-5; no clear D. CDR1 LGHDT and CDR2 YNNKEL come from the germline V gene (reference sequence). V lost 2 bases to trimming and J lost 7 bases, with 9 bases between them. CDR3 length equals 13 residues. The CDR3 here is CASSQTQNQPQHF. The CDR3 coding sequence is TGTGCCAGCAGCCAAACCCAGAACCAGCCCCAGCATTTT.

The chain couples TRBV11-3 to TRBJ2-5; 7 nucleotides match TRBD2. CDR1 and CDR2 (germline): SGHNT, YENEEA. V dropped 5 bases and J dropped 5; count of bases not matched to a gene: 14. The CDR3 has 16 residues. CDR3 nucleotides: TGTGCCAGCAGCCCACGGACTAGAACGGGTGGGGAGACCCAGTACTTC. It encodes CASSPRTRTGGETQYF.

Note on this clone: This same CDR3 is encoded by further DNA sequences in the sample. The chain is built from TRBV15 and TRBJ1-1; TRBD1 might be the D (6 bases). The CDR3 is 16 amino acids. V was trimmed by 0 bases and J by 0 bases, leaving 11 bases between them. The germline CDR1 and CDR2 sequences are LNHNV and YYDKDF (reference sequence). CDR3 region: CATSRDLGTMNTEAFF. The CDR3 DNA sequence: TGTGCCACCAGCAGAGATCTGGGGACAATGAACACTGAAGCTTTCTTT.

This chain links TRBV2 with TRBJ2-3; no firm D call. The CDR3 sequence is 13 residues long. Germline loops: CDR1 SNHLY, CDR2 FYNNEI. V was pared by 3 bases and J by 1 base, with 5 bases between. The CDR3 here is CASSDTRTDTQYF. The DNA for the CDR3 is TGTGCCAGCAGTGATACACGCACAGATACGCAGTATTTT. The whole variable domain, remainder taken from reference TRBV2 and TRBJ2-3, is EPEVTQTPSHQVTQMGQEVILRCVPISNHLYFYWYRQILGQKVEFLVSFYNNEISEKSEIFDDQFSVERPDGSNFTLKIRSTKLEDSAMYFCASSDTRTDTQYFGPGTRLTVL.

Here the CDR3 DNA reads TGTGCCTCACGGGAGGCGGCGAACACCGGGGAGCTGTTTTTT. It yields the protein CASREAANTGELFF. The rearrangement links TRBV10-3 to TRBJ2-2; 7 positions agree with TRBD2. The junction had 6 bases not matched to a gene; V was cut back by 11 bases and J by 0 bases. From germline, CDR1 is ENHRY and CDR2 SYGVKD. CDR3 length: 14 amino acids.

The chain recombines TRBV30 with TRBJ2-4, with 13 bases matching TRBD2. V was pared by 5 bases and J by 0 bases, with 7 bases of the junction left unmatched. This CDR3 is 17 amino acids long. CDR1 is GTSNPN and CDR2 is SVGIG in the germline V gene (reference sequence). The CDR3 DNA is TGTGCCTGGGCACCGGGACTAGCGGGACTAGCCAAAAACATTCAGTACTTC. Translating it yields CAWAPGLAGLAKNIQYF.

V and J are TRBV27 and TRBJ1-4; D is perhaps TRBD1 (5 bases). Trimming cost V 4 bases and J 0 bases, with 9 bases left between them. Germline CDR1 is MNHEY and CDR2 is SMNVEV (reference sequence). The CDR3 is 15 residues long. In DNA form, the CDR3 reads TGTGCCAGCAGTTCGGGACTGGCAACTAATGAAAAACTGTTTTTT. It yields the protein CASSSGLATNEKLFF.